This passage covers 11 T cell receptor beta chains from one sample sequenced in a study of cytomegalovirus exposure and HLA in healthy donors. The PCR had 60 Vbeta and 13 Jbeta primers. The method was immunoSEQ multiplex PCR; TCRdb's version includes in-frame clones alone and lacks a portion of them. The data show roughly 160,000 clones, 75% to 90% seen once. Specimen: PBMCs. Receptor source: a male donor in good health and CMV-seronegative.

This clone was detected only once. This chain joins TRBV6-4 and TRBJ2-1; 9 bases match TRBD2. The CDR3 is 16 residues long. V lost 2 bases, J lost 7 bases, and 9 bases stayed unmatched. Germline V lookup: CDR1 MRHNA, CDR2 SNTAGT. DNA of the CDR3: TGTGCCAGCAGTGACGAGGGGACTAGCTTCGTGAATGAGCAGTTCTTC. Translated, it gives CASSDEGTSFVNEQFF.

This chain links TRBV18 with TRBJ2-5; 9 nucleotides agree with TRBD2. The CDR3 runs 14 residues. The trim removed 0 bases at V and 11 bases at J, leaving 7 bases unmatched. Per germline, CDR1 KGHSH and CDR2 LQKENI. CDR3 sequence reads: CASSPPDLAGWQYF. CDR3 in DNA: TGTGCCAGCTCACCACCAGACCTAGCGGGATGGCAGTACTTC. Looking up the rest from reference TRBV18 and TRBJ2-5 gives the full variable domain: NAGVMQNPRHLVRRRGQEARLRCSPMKGHSHVYWYRQLPEEGLKFMVYLQKENIIDESGMPKERFSAEFPKEGPSILRIQQVVRGDSAAYFCASSPPDLAGWQYFGPGTRLLVL.

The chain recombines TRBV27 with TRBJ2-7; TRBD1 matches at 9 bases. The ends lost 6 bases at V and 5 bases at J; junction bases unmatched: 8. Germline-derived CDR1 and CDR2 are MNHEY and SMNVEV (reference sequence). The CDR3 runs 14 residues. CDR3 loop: CASSPGTGFHEQYF. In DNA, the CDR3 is TGTGCCAGCAGCCCCGGGACAGGGTTCCACGAGCAGTACTTC.

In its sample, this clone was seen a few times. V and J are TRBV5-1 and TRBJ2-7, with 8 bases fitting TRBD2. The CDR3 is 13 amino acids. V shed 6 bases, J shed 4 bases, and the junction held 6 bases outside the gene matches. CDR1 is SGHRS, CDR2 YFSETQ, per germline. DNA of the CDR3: TGCGCCAGCACCCTACGGGGGGGGTACGAGCAGTACTTC. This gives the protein CASTLRGGYEQYF.

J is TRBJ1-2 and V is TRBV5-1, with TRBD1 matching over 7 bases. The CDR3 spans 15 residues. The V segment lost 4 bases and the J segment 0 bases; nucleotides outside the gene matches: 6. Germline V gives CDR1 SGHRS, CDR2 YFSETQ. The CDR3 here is CASSAATGTNYGYTF. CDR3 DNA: TGCGCCAGCAGCGCCGCGACAGGGACTAACTATGGCTACACCTTC.

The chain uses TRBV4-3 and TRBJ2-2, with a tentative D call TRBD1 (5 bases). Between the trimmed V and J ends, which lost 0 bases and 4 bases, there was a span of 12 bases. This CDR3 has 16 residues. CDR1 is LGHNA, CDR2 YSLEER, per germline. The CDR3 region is CASSQDRVRGTGELFF. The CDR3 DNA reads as TGCGCCAGCAGCCAAGACAGGGTCCGCGGCACCGGGGAGCTGTTTTTT.

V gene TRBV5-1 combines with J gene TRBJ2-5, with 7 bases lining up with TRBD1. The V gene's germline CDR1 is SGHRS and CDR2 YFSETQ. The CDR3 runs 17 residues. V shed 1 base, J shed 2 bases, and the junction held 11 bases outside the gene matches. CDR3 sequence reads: CASSLIPTGVIQETQYF. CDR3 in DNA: TGCGCCAGCAGCTTGATCCCAACAGGGGTGATACAAGAGACCCAGTACTTC.

CDR3 nucleotide sequence: TGCGCCAGCAGCCAACAGGGACAGGGGGACTACGAGCAGTACTTC. This encodes CASSQQGQGDYEQYF. The gene calls are TRBV4-3 and TRBJ2-7, with 11 bases matching TRBD1. This CDR3 comprises 15 residues. In germline, CDR1 is LGHNA, CDR2 YSLEER. The trim removed 2 bases at V and 3 bases at J, leaving 3 bases unmatched.

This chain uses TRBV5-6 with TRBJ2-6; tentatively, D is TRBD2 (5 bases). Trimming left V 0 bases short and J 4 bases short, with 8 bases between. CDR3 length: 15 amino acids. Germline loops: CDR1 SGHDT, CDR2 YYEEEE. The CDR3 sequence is CASSLVGSGANVLTF. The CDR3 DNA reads TGTGCCAGCAGCTTGGTTGGGAGCGGGGCCAACGTCCTGACTTTC. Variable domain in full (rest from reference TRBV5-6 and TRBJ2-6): DAGVTQSPTHLIKTRGQQVTLRCSPKSGHDTVSWYQQALGQGPQFIFQYYEEEERQRGNFPDRFSGHQFPNYSSELNVNALLLGDSALYLCASSLVGSGANVLTFGAGSRLTVL.

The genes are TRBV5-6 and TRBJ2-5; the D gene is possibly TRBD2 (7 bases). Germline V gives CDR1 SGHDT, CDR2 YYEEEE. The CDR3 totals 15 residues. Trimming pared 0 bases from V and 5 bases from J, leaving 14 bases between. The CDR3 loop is CASSLGGGGFETQYF. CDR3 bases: TGTGCCAGCAGCTTGGGGGGGGGCGGGTTTGAGACCCAGTACTTC.

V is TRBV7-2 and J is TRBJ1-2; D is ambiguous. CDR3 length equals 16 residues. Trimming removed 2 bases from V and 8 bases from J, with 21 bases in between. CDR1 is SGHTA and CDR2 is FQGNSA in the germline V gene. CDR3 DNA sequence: TGTGCCAGCAGCTTAATATCCGGGATAGGAAAGGTCGGCTACACCTTC. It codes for CASSLISGIGKVGYTF.